A single sample is the source of the 15 T cell receptor beta chains below, sequenced in a study of T cell responses to AZD1222 COVID-19 vaccine. The method was immunoSEQ multiplex PCR; TCRdb's version includes in-frame clones alone and lacks a portion of them. The sample has 200,000 to 250,000 clones, roughly 94% seen once. The sample here was peripheral blood, taken 28 days after the second dose of the MenACWY control vaccine. The origin of the receptors is an adult who received the MenACWY meningococcal vaccine as a control.

This clone was detected once. The J gene is TRBJ1-2, the V gene TRBV4-1, with no clear D. Per the germline V gene, CDR1 is MGHRA and CDR2 is YSYEKL. CDR3 length equals 13 residues. V lost 1 base to trimming and J lost 4 bases, with 7 bases between them. CDR3 DNA: TGCGCCAGCAGCCAAGCTCCCTTCTATGGCTACACCTTC. It specifies CASSQAPFYGYTF.

This sequence joins TRBV27 and TRBJ1-1; D gene unclear. CDR1 is MNHEY and CDR2 is SMNVEV in the germline V gene (reference sequence). The V gene lost 2 bases and the J gene lost 0 bases, with 10 bases spanning the gap. The CDR3 contains 15 residues. DNA of the CDR3: TGTGCCAGCAGTTTAACGCGGGAATTGAACACTGAAGCTTTCTTT. It translates to CASSLTRELNTEAFF.

The V call is TRBV5-8, the J call TRBJ1-6; D gene ambiguous. With 5 bases removed from V and 7 bases from J, the gap between germline ends came to 4 bases. Germline lookup yields CDR1 SGHTS and CDR2 YDEGEE. The CDR3 totals 11 residues. The CDR3 bases are TGTGCCAGCAGGGAAAATTCACCCCTCCACTTT. This translates into CASRENSPLHF.

The rearrangement uses TRBV6-4 and TRBJ2-1, with TRBD2 matching 11 bases. V trimming: 3 bases; J trimming: 6 bases; junction bases outside the gene matches: 4. Germline lookup yields CDR1 MRHNA and CDR2 SNTAGT. The CDR3 has 15 amino acids. CDR3 nucleotide sequence: TGTGCCAGCAGTGAAACTAGCGGGGGCGTCAATGAGCAGTTCTTC. Its translation is CASSETSGGVNEQFF.

This clone has just one count. The chain combines TRBV19 with TRBJ2-7; D is uncertain. Germline CDR1 is LNHDA and CDR2 is SQIVND (reference sequence). V was pared by 2 bases and J by 0 bases, with 8 bases between. The CDR3 runs 14 residues. CDR3 protein: CASSISGTSYEQYF. The CDR3 DNA reads TGTGCCAGTAGTATATCAGGAACCTCCTACGAGCAGTACTTC.

The CDR3 nucleotides read TGTGCCAGCAGTTCCCCCTGGGCGGAGCAGTACTTC. The encoded protein is CASSSPWAEQYF. V and J are TRBV6-5 and TRBJ2-7, with D uncertain. The CDR3 has 12 residues. V lost 4 bases and J lost 7, with 11 bases in between. Germline V gives CDR1 MNHEY, CDR2 SVGAGI.

This chain links TRBV15 with TRBJ1-2; D is unresolved. The CDR3 has 14 residues. Germline lookup yields CDR1 LNHNV and CDR2 YYDKDF (reference sequence). Between the trimmed V and J ends, which lost 0 bases and 2 bases, there was a span of 7 bases. CDR3 residues: CATSRDPTNYGYTF. The DNA of the CDR3 is TGTGCCACCAGCAGAGATCCCACCAACTATGGCTACACCTTC.

The table lists this clone with a few counts. The chain couples TRBV28 to TRBJ1-4, with TRBD1 identical over 9 bases. CDR1 is MDHEN, CDR2 SYDVKM, per germline. This CDR3 spans 16 amino acids. Trimming removed 4 bases from V and 7 bases from J; junction bases left unmatched: 10. The CDR3 region is CASSSPQGQGGEKLFF. CDR3 DNA sequence: TGTGCCAGCAGTTCCCCTCAGGGACAGGGAGGTGAAAAACTGTTTTTT.

With respect to this clone: One junction end disagrees with the germline gene, perhaps due to a read error. The chain has TRBV25-1 and TRBJ2-5; 8 bases are shared with TRBD1. The CDR3 covers 11 residues. Per germline, CDR1 MGHDK and CDR2 SYGVNS. The chain's CDR3 is CASRGADRVDF. In nucleotides, the CDR3 is TGTGCCAGCAGGGGAGCGGACAGGGTCGACTTC.

The rearrangement uses TRBV11-2 and TRBJ2-3, with 11 bases fitting TRBD2. The CDR3 consists of 16 residues. Unmatched junction bases numbered 8, after V lost 4 bases and J lost 5 bases. Germline assignment: CDR1 SGHAT and CDR2 FQNNGV. The CDR3, as DNA: TGTGCCAGCAGCTCTCTAGCGGGGGGTATGGAAGATACGCAGTATTTT. Translating it yields CASSSLAGGMEDTQYF.

The chain recombines TRBV6-4 with TRBJ2-7; D is ambiguous. This CDR3 spans 12 amino acids. Trimming stripped 0 bases from V and 9 bases from J, with 9 bases between. Germline-derived CDR1 and CDR2 are MRHNA and SNTAGT. CDR3 protein: CASSDSVYGQYF. DNA of the CDR3: TGTGCCAGCAGTGACTCGGTTTATGGGCAGTACTTC.

The chain combines TRBV27 with TRBJ2-5, with 8 bases aligning to TRBD1. CDR1 and CDR2 (germline): MNHEY, SMNVEV (reference sequence). The CDR3 covers 14 residues. V was clipped by 5 bases and J by 4 bases; unmatched bases: 6. CDR3 bases: TGTGCCAGCAGTCAGGACAGGGTGCTAGAGACCCAGTACTTC. Its protein product is CASSQDRVLETQYF.

This clone was detected only a few times. J is TRBJ1-5 and V is TRBV19; D unclear. This CDR3 comprises 13 residues. V lost 8 bases and J lost 1, with 9 bases in between. CDR1 is LNHDA, CDR2 SQIVND, per germline (reference sequence). The CDR3 DNA reads TGTGCCAGTGACCCGGGAAGCAATCAGCCCCAGCATTTT. This sequence encodes CASDPGSNQPQHF.

V gene TRBV7-9 combines with J gene TRBJ2-1; TRBD1 might be the D (6 bases). V gave up 0 bases and J gave up 9 bases, with 9 bases separating them. The CDR3 spans 13 residues. The germline V gene has CDR1 SEHNR and CDR2 FQNEAQ (reference sequence). DNA for the CDR3: TGTGCCAGCAGCTTAGCAGCCAGGGGTGAGCAGTTCTTC. Translated, it gives CASSLAARGEQFF.

The chain's CDR3 is CASSLVAGDTGELFF. The CDR3 region has the DNA TGTGCCAGCAGTTTAGTCGCAGGAGACACCGGGGAGCTGTTTTTT. The chain employs TRBV28 and TRBJ2-2, with D uncertain. The CDR3 spans 15 residues. Trimming took 2 bases from V and 3 from J, leaving 10 bases between them. In germline, CDR1 is MDHEN, CDR2 SYDVKM.